Presented here are 14 T cell receptor beta chains from one specimen sequenced in a study of CD8 T cells in Susac syndrome (dated by TCRdb to about 2019). The library was generated by the immunoSEQ multiplex PCR assay. RNA was extracted with the RNeasy kit and 0.5 to 1 ug was reverse transcribed using random hexamers. TCRdb trimmed the raw reads at Q25, called clones with MiXCR and kept productive beta chains. For every CDR3 protein sequence, its rows merge into one entry that carries the most common genes and DNA. The sample data list under 110,000 distinct CDR3 sequences, and around 94% of these were observed just once. About 0.41% of the sample is in the top ten clones. The sequenced sample was CD8+ T cells from PBMCs. The receptors derive from a human donor with Susac syndrome.

V and J are TRBV27 and TRBJ2-2; 7 bases map to TRBD1. This CDR3 is built from 14 residues. Germline V gene data show CDR1 as MNHEY and CDR2 as SMNVEV (reference sequence). V gave up 3 bases and J gave up 6 bases; unmatched junction bases: 4. CDR3 sequence: CASSFRTGPGELFF. CDR3 DNA sequence: TGTGCCAGCAGTTTTCGGACAGGTCCCGGGGAGCTGTTTTTT.

This chain connects TRBV27 to TRBJ2-5; no clear D gene. Germline V CDR1 and CDR2: MNHEY, SMNVEV (reference sequence). With 7 bases removed from V and 0 bases from J, the gap between germline ends came to 15 bases. The CDR3 is made up of 15 amino acids. For the CDR3, the DNA is TGTGCCAGCACCTATGGGGAAGAGTACCAAGAGACCCAGTACTTC. It codes for CASTYGEEYQETQYF.

Written as DNA, the CDR3 is TGTGCCAGCAGCCTGGAGGGACAGGGGAAAGCCTACGAGCAGTACTTC. Translated, it gives CASSLEGQGKAYEQYF. The rearrangement links TRBV3-1 to TRBJ2-7; 10 nucleotides line up with TRBD1. This CDR3 spans 16 amino acids. The V segment lost 4 bases and the J segment 2 bases; nucleotides outside the gene matches: 8. The germline V gene has CDR1 LGHDT and CDR2 YNNKEL (reference sequence).

The chain links TRBV13 to TRBJ1-2, with a tentative D call TRBD1 (5 bases). This CDR3 has 14 amino acids. Trimming pared 2 bases from V and 4 bases from J, leaving 11 bases between. CDR1 PRHDT and CDR2 FYEKMQ come from the germline V gene (reference sequence). The CDR3 reads CASSLLRGGYGYTF. The CDR3 DNA is TGTGCCAGCAGCTTACTAAGGGGAGGCTATGGCTACACCTTC.

The rearrangement joins TRBV6-5 to TRBJ1-2; D is ambiguous. Trimming took 0 bases from V and 2 from J, leaving 4 bases between them. CDR3 length: 13 amino acids. CDR1 is MNHEY and CDR2 is SVGAGI in the germline V gene. The CDR3 nucleotides read TGTGCCAGCAGTTACTCAGTAAACTATGGCTACACCTTC. Residues: CASSYSVNYGYTF.

This clonotype was seen a few times. V and J are TRBV3-1 and TRBJ2-1; D may be TRBD2 (5 bases). The V end was cut by 4 bases, the J end by 4 bases, with 14 bases between. The CDR3 has 15 amino acids. Germline CDR1 LGHDT, CDR2 YNNKEL (reference sequence). This chain's CDR3 is CASSPLGGSYNEQFF. CDR3 nucleotides: TGTGCCAGCAGCCCCCTTGGAGGCTCTTACAATGAGCAGTTCTTC.

This clonotype has a single count. The chain links TRBV20-1 to TRBJ2-7; 12 bases fit TRBD2. The junction had 4 bases not matched to a gene; V was cut back by 5 bases and J by 2 bases. The CDR3 consists of 14 residues. Germline values: CDR1 DFQATT, CDR2 SNEGSKA (reference sequence). This chain's CDR3 is CSASRTSGAYEQYF. Here the CDR3 DNA reads TGCAGTGCTTCAAGGACTAGCGGGGCCTACGAGCAGTACTTC.

CDR3 nucleotides: TGTGCCAGCATAGCCCGGGACGGCTACAATGAGCAGTTCTTC. It encodes CASIARDGYNEQFF. J is TRBJ2-1 and V is TRBV25-1; possibly TRBD1 or TRBD2 for D (5 bases each). Trimming pared 7 bases from V and 3 bases from J, leaving 13 bases between. CDR3 size: 14 residues. Looked up from germline, CDR1 is MGHDK and CDR2 is SYGVNS.

This chain uses TRBV9 with TRBJ2-1; D may match TRBD1 or TRBD2 (6 bases each). Trimming removed 2 bases at V and 8 bases at J, with 8 bases between. This CDR3 is 12 amino acids long. CDR1 and CDR2 (germline): SGDLS, YYNGEE. The CDR3 region has the DNA TGTGCCAGCAGCGTGGGGGGCGATGAGCAGTTCTTC. Translated: CASSVGGDEQFF. Full variable domain (outside the CDR3, taken from reference TRBV9 and TRBJ2-1): DSGVTQTPKHLITATGQRVTLRCSPRSGDLSVYWYQQSLDQGLQFLIQYYNGEERAKGNILERFSAQQFPDLHSELNLSSLELGDSALYFCASSVGGDEQFFGPGTRLTVL.

This clonotype was found once. The chain uses TRBV6-2 or TRBV6-3 and TRBJ2-1; D is ambiguous. Germline CDR1 reads MNHEY; CDR2 reads SVGEGT. CDR3 size: 11 residues. V dropped 6 bases and J dropped 6 bases, with 6 bases sitting between them. The CDR3 DNA is TGTGCCAGCAGGATCGGCAATGAGCAGTTCTTC. Amino acids: CASRIGNEQFF.

V gene TRBV9 combines with J gene TRBJ2-3, with TRBD2 as a possible D gene (6 bases). Germline V gene sequence: CDR1 SGDLS, CDR2 YYNGEE. The CDR3 covers 14 residues. V lost 7 bases and J lost 1, with 13 bases in between. The CDR3 coding sequence is TGTGCCAGCGCCCCTACGGGGGGCACAGATACGCAGTATTTT. Amino acid sequence: CASAPTGGTDTQYF.

This rearrangement joins TRBV20-1 to TRBJ1-1, with 8 bases identical to TRBD1. V lost 6 bases and J lost 4; bases outside the gene matches: 4. CDR3 length equals 12 residues. Germline V CDR1 and CDR2: DFQATT, SNEGSKA (reference sequence). The CDR3 DNA sequence: TGCAGTGCCATTGGACAGGGCACTGAAGCTTTCTTT. It translates to CSAIGQGTEAFF.

The rearrangement uses TRBV20-1 and TRBJ2-7, with D possibly being TRBD2 (7 bases). V shed 3 bases and J shed 2 bases, with 14 bases lying between them. Germline V gives CDR1 DFQATT, CDR2 SNEGSKA (reference sequence). The CDR3 has 14 residues. The DNA of the CDR3 is TGCAGTGCTAGGGCCCGCGGGGGCCCCTACGAGCAGTACTTC. Translation: CSARARGGPYEQYF.

This chain uses TRBV7-9 with TRBJ2-7; the match to TRBD1 covers 7 bases. J lost 2 bases, V lost 4 bases, and 11 bases had no gene match. The germline CDR1 and CDR2 sequences are SEHNR and FQNEAQ (reference sequence). The length of the CDR3 is 16 residues. CDR3 DNA: TGTGCCAGCAGCTCCTCCGGGACAGCCCATACCTACGAGCAGTACTTC. Translation: CASSSSGTAHTYEQYF.